This T cell receptor beta chain originates from a study of blood T cell repertoires in COVID-19. Study context: The United States, Italy and Spain supplied acute and convalescent COVID-19 samples. Nucleic acid was either cDNA or gDNA, and it came from T cells, B-cell-depleted T cells, or PBMCs.

Profiling relied on immunoSEQ multiplex PCR, and the TCRdb table lists in-frame clones only, not all of them. The table has about 220,000 clones, 80% seen once; the top ten hold 5.1%. The V gene end was trimmed by 5 bases and the J gene end by 5 bases; junction bases not matched to a gene: 8. The CDR3 runs 16 residues. CDR1 and CDR2 (germline): SGHTA, FQGTGA. The TCR sequence derives from a human donor in a cohort sampled during active COVID-19. The sample was peripheral blood. The rearrangement links TRBV7-3 to TRBJ2-3; 12 bases are a match to TRBD2. The CDR3 DNA is TGTGCCAGCAGCCTCCTAGCGGGAGGGCCGGAAGATACGCAGTATTTT. It is translated as CASSLLAGGPEDTQYF.